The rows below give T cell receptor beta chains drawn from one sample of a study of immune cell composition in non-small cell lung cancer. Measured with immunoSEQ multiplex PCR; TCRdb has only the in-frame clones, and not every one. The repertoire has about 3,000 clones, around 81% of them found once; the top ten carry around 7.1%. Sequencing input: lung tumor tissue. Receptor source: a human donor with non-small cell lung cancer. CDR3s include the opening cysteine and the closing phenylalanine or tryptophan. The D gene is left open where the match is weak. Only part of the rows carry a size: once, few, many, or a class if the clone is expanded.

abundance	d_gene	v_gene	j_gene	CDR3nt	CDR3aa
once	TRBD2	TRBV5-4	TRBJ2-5	TGTGCCAGCAGCTTGACTAGCGGGAGACAAGAGACCCAGTACTTC	CASSLTSGRQETQYF
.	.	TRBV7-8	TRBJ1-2	TGTGCCAGCAGCCCACTGGGGGGTTATGGCTACACCTTC	CASSPLGGYGYTF
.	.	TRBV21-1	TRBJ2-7	TGTGCCAGCAGCAAAATTCCGGGACAGTCAGTCTACGAGCAGTACTTC	CASSKIPGQSVYEQYF
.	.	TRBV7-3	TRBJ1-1	TGTGCCAGCAGCCGGGACTCTCTGAACACTGAAGCTTTCTTT	CASSRDSLNTEAFF
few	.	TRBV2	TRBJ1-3	TGTGCCAGCAGTGAGGGGGCTGGTGGAAACACCATATATTTT	CASSEGAGGNTIYF
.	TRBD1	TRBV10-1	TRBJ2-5	TGCGCAAGCAGTGAGGGACCGGGACAGCACCAAGAGACCCAGTACTTC	CASSEGPGQHQETQYF
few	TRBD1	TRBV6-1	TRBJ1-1	TGTGCCGCTACGACAGGGCTGAACACTGAAGCTTTCTTT	CAATTGLNTEAFF
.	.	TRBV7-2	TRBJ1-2	TGTGCCAGCAGCTTAGCAGGGGTTGGTGGCTACACCTTC	CASSLAGVGGYTF
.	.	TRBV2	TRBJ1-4	TGTGCTACAACCGGGACACGGACTTTGGATGAAAAACTGTTTTTT	CATTGTRTLDEKLFF
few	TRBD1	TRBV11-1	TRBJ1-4	TGTGCCAGCAGCGAACGACAGGGAACTAATGAAAAACTGTTTTTT	CASSERQGTNEKLFF
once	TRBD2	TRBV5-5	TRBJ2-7	TGTGCCAGCAGCTTTAGCGGGAGTAACTACGAGCAGTACTTC	CASSFSGSNYEQYF
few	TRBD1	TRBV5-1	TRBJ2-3	TGCGCCAGCAGCTTGGCGATTGGAACAGGGGGCCCAGATACGCAGTATTTT	CASSLAIGTGGPDTQYF
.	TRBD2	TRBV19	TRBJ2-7	TGTGCCAGTAGTCCGGGGGGACTAAACGACGAGCAGTACTTC	CASSPGGLNDEQYF
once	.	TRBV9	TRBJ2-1	TGTGCCAGCAGCGGAGACTTTGGCGATGAGCAGTTCTTC	CASSGDFGDEQFF
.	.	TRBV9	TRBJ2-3	TGTGCCAGCAGCGTAGATCCTAGCGAGAGGGGTACGCAGTATTTT	CASSVDPSERGTQYF
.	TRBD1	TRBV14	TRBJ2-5	TGTGCCAGCAGCCAAGTACAGGGGTTAGGGACCCAGTACTTC	CASSQVQGLGTQYF
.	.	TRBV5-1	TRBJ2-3	TGCGCCAGCAGCCTCGGTTCGCCCGCAGGTACGCAGTATTTT	CASSLGSPAGTQYF
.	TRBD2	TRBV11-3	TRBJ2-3	TGTGCCAGCAGTGTGACTAGCGGCGCGGATACGCAGTATTTT	CASSVTSGADTQYF
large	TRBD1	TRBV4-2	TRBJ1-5	TGTGCCAGCAGCCAAGATGGGACAGGGGGCCAGCCCCAGCATTTT	CASSQDGTGGQPQHF
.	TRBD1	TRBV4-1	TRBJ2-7	TGCGCCAGCAGCCAAGAATTCGGCAGGGGGCCCTACGAGCAGTACTTC	CASSQEFGRGPYEQYF
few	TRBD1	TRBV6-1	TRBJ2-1	TGTGCCAGCAGTGAAATAGGGACAGGAGGCAATGAGCAGTTCTTC	CASSEIGTGGNEQFF
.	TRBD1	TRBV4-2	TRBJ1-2	TGTGCCAGCAGCCAAGAGTTAGGGGTTCTGACAGGGAGCTATGGCTACACCTTC	CASSQELGVLTGSYGYTF
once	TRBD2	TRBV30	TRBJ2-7	TGTGCCTGGAGTCACCGGGGGGGGGTCGAGCAGTACTTC	CAWSHRGGVEQYF
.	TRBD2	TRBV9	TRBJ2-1	TGTGCCAGCAGCGCGGGGACTAGCGGCTTCTACAATGAGCAGTTCTTC	CASSAGTSGFYNEQFF
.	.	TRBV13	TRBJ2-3	TGTGCCAGCAGCATCAGTAATACGCAGTATTTT	CASSISNTQYF
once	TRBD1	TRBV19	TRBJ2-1	TGTGCCAGTAGTATCGGTTCGGGACAGGGGCTCAATGAGCAGTTCTTC	CASSIGSGQGLNEQFF
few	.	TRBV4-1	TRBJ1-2	TGCGCCAGCAGCCAGACTGGGACTCTCTACACCTTC	CASSQTGTLYTF
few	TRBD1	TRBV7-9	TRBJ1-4	TGTGCCAGCAGCTCACGACAGGGGACTAATGAAAAACTGTTTTTT	CASSSRQGTNEKLFF
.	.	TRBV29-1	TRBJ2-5	TGCAGCGTTGACAGGGCGACGACCCAGTACTTC	CSVDRATTQYF
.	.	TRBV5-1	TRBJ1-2	TGCGCCAGCAGCTTCGGATCCCCAGGGGTAAACTATGGCTACACCTTC	CASSFGSPGVNYGYTF
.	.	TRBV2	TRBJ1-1	TGTGCCAGCAGTGAAAGAAACACCCTTACGTACACTGAAGCTTTCTTT	CASSERNTLTYTEAFF
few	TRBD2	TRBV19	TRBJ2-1	TGTGCCAGTAGGGGGACTAGCGGGAGGTCCTACAATGAGCAGTTCTTC	CASRGTSGRSYNEQFF
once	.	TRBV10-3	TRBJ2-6	TGTGCCATCAGTGAGAAAGGGGGAGCTGACTCTGGGGCCAACGTCCTGACTTTC	CAISEKGGADSGANVLTF
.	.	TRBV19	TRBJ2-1	TGTGCCAGTAGTCCTCGCGCGTCGAGTGAGCAGTTCTTC	CASSPRASSEQFF
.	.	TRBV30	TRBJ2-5	TGTGCCTGGAGTGTAGGAGGATCGCAAGAGACCCAGTACTTC	CAWSVGGSQETQYF